One sample yielded the 19 T cell receptor beta chains listed below, sequenced in a study of shared T cell receptors in the human thymus. This table comes from immunoSEQ multiplex PCR, and its TCRdb copy is limited to in-frame clones, with some not included. The profile shows some 700,000 clones, over 75% of them singletons. This sample also belongs to another study, concerning human thymus T cells.

What was sequenced was thymocytes. Receptors were obtained from a girl in the first two years of life with a congenital heart defect.

This rearrangement joins TRBV5-5 to TRBJ1-5; 7 nucleotides match TRBD1. Looked up from germline, CDR1 is SGHKS and CDR2 is YYEKEE (reference sequence). V lost 4 bases, J lost 0 bases, and 10 bases stayed unmatched. The CDR3 spans 17 residues. CDR3 residues: CASSKRTGLYSNQPQHF. In nucleotides, the CDR3 is TGTGCCAGCAGCAAAAGGACAGGACTTTATAGCAATCAGCCCCAGCATTTT. The whole variable domain, filled in from reference TRBV5-5 and TRBJ1-5, reads DAGVTQSPTHLIKTRGQQVTLRCSPISGHKSVSWYQQVLGQGPQFIFQYYEKEERGRGNFPDRFSARQFPNYSSELNVNALLLGDSALYLCASSKRTGLYSNQPQHFGDGTRLSIL.

This clone was picked up a small number of times. This sequence joins TRBV7-8 and TRBJ2-5, with D possibly matching TRBD1 (6 bases). Germline V gives CDR1 SGHVS, CDR2 FQNEAQ. V was cut by 0 bases and J by 4 bases, with 18 bases left in between. This CDR3 region has 17 residues. The CDR3 loop reads CASSLAEEQGVSETQYF. CDR3 coding DNA: TGTGCCAGCAGCTTAGCCGAGGAACAGGGAGTATCAGAGACCCAGTACTTC.

This chain links TRBV5-1 with TRBJ2-2; 7 nucleotides line up with TRBD1. The V gene end was trimmed by 5 bases and the J gene end by 5 bases; junction bases not matched to a gene: 9. The germline gives CDR1 SGHRS, CDR2 YFSETQ. The CDR3 is 15 amino acids. Here the CDR3 DNA reads TGCGCCAGCAGAACCAACCTCAGGGGGACCGGGGAGCTGTTTTTT. Its protein product is CASRTNLRGTGELFF.

This clone occurred once. The chain uses TRBV5-1 and TRBJ2-7; TRBD1 agrees at 7 bases. Germline CDR1 is SGHRS and CDR2 is YFSETQ. The CDR3 is 14 amino acids. The ends lost 4 bases at V and 2 bases at J; junction bases unmatched: 6. The DNA of the CDR3 is TGCGCCAGCAGCAAGGGACAGTCTGCCTACGAGCAGTACTTC. This codes for CASSKGQSAYEQYF.

CDR3: CASIQADNTEAFF. The CDR3 nucleotides read TGTGCCAGCATCCAAGCGGACAACACTGAAGCTTTCTTT. The chain carries TRBV27 and TRBJ1-1; D remains unclear. In germline, CDR1 is MNHEY, CDR2 SMNVEV (reference sequence). Trimming removed 7 bases from V and 2 bases from J, with 11 bases in between. The CDR3 extends over 13 amino acids.

V usage is TRBV19 and J usage is TRBJ1-1; D may be TRBD1 (5 bases). Trimming pared 5 bases from V and 5 bases from J, leaving 18 bases between. Germline values: CDR1 LNHDA, CDR2 SQIVND (reference sequence). The CDR3 runs 15 residues. The CDR3 DNA sequence: TGTGCCAGTAGTTCCCCGGGACTCCGCGGGACTGAAGCTTTCTTT. Its translation is CASSSPGLRGTEAFF.

The chain links TRBV10-3 to TRBJ1-1; 11 bases are a match to TRBD1. The CDR3 runs to 16 residues. Germline-derived CDR1 and CDR2 are ENHRY and SYGVKD. Trimming removed 4 bases from V and 4 bases from J; junction bases left unmatched: 8. DNA for the CDR3: TGTGCCATCAGTGTTCATCCGGGACAGGGGGGCACTGAAGCTTTCTTT. This sequence encodes CAISVHPGQGGTEAFF.

The rearrangement uses TRBV6-5 and TRBJ1-1; 9 bases line up with TRBD1. V lost 6 bases and J lost 5; bases outside the gene matches: 7. The CDR3 consists of 14 residues. The germline CDR1 and CDR2 sequences are MNHEY and SVGAGI. CDR3 sequence reads: CASSPRTGVTEAFF. DNA of the CDR3: TGTGCCAGCAGCCCCCGGACAGGGGTGACTGAAGCTTTCTTT.

This clone was counted only a few times. The chain carries TRBV28 and TRBJ2-3, with 14 bases aligning to TRBD2. The CDR3 runs 24 residues. CDR1 is MDHEN, CDR2 SYDVKM, per germline. V trimming: 1 base; J trimming: 2 bases; junction bases outside the gene matches: 23. CDR3 in amino acids: CASSLSPTSGGGFSLRGNTDTQYF. For the CDR3, the DNA is TGTGCCAGCAGTTTATCCCCGACTAGCGGGGGGGGCTTTTCTCTAAGGGGCAACACAGATACGCAGTATTTT.

The chain has TRBV6-1 and TRBJ2-1, with 9 bases aligning to TRBD1. V was clipped by 4 bases and J by 11 bases; unmatched bases: 12. The CDR3 is 15 residues long. Germline assignment: CDR1 MNHNS and CDR2 SASEGT. CDR3 sequence (DNA): TGTGCCAGCAGTGCGGCGGACAGGGGTTTGAGAAAGCAGTTCTTC. Translated: CASSAADRGLRKQFF.

The chain links TRBV9 to TRBJ1-1; TRBD1 agrees at 8 bases. This CDR3 has 16 residues. Germline CDR1 is SGDLS and CDR2 is YYNGEE. V lost 3 bases and J lost 5; bases outside the gene matches: 12. CDR3 DNA: TGTGCCAGCAGCGGGACAGGGTCGGCCGGTCGGACTGAAGCTTTCTTT. As protein: CASSGTGSAGRTEAFF.

V and J are TRBV4-3 and TRBJ2-3; TRBD1 agrees at 7 bases. With 0 bases clipped from V and 8 bases from J, the junction kept 17 bases outside the gene matches. The CDR3 consists of 18 residues. From germline, CDR1 is LGHNA and CDR2 YSLEER. DNA of the CDR3: TGCGCCAGCAGCCAAGACCCTATAGGGACAGCTTCAGGGGGTACGCAGTATTTT. Its translation is CASSQDPIGTASGGTQYF.

The chain has TRBV27 and TRBJ2-7; 8 positions agree with TRBD1. This CDR3 spans 15 amino acids. The ends lost 4 bases at V and 4 bases at J; junction bases unmatched: 9. The germline V gene encodes CDR1 MNHEY and CDR2 SMNVEV (reference sequence). The CDR3: CASSSSTGERYEQYF. In nucleotides, the CDR3 is TGTGCCAGCAGTTCCTCGACAGGGGAGAGGTACGAGCAGTACTTC.

This chain connects TRBV2 to TRBJ1-2; 9 nucleotides match TRBD1. Germline V gives CDR1 SNHLY, CDR2 FYNNEI. V lost 4 bases to trimming and J lost 13 bases; unmatched junction nucleotides: 7. The CDR3 contains 12 residues. CDR3 sequence: CASSGGTGKVTF. The CDR3, as DNA: TGTGCCAGCAGTGGAGGGACAGGGAAGGTCACCTTC. Using reference TRBV2 and TRBJ1-2 for the parts outside the CDR3, the full variable domain is EPEVTQTPSHQVTQMGQEVILRCVPISNHLYFYWYRQILGQKVEFLVSFYNNEISEKSEIFDDQFSVERPDGSNFTLKIRSTKLEDSAMYFCASSGGTGKVTFGSGTRLTVV.

This rearrangement joins TRBV29-1 to TRBJ1-1; D is possibly TRBD1 (5 bases). The CDR3 is 12 amino acids. The germline CDR1 and CDR2 sequences are SQVTM and ANQGSEA. The CDR3 bases are TGCAGTGCCGGGGGGGGAACGACTGAAGCTTTCTTT. Residues: CSAGGGTTEAFF.

This clone has only a few counts. The chain links TRBV30 to TRBJ1-5; TRBD1 might be the D (5 bases). Germline V gene sequence: CDR1 GTSNPN, CDR2 SVGIG (reference sequence). The CDR3 extends over 15 amino acids. V was trimmed by 0 bases and J by 1 base, leaving 10 bases between them. DNA of the CDR3: TGTGCCTGGAGTGTCCGGGGGATGAGCAATCAGCCCCAGCATTTT. Translation: CAWSVRGMSNQPQHF. Filled out from reference TRBV30 and TRBJ1-5, the complete variable domain reads SQTIHQWPATLVQPVGSPLSLECTVEGTSNPNLYWYRQAAGRGLQLLFYSVGIGQISSEVPQNLSASRPQDRQFILSSKKLLLSDSGFYLCAWSVRGMSNQPQHFGDGTRLSIL.

A single count supports this clone. The chain couples TRBV4-3 to TRBJ1-1; D gene unclear. The V and J ends lost 0 bases and 1 base respectively, with 12 bases between them. The CDR3 extends over 16 amino acids. Germline CDR1 reads LGHNA; CDR2 reads YSLEER. CDR3: CASSQDGGEANTEAFF. CDR3 coding DNA: TGCGCCAGCAGCCAAGACGGTGGGGAGGCGAACACTGAAGCTTTCTTT.

The V and J genes are TRBV18 and TRBJ2-5; 9 bases fit TRBD1. The CDR3 runs to 12 residues. Losses at the gene ends were 3 bases for V and 7 bases for J; bases not matched to a gene: 0. CDR1 is KGHSH and CDR2 is LQKENI in the germline V gene. The CDR3: CASSPDRGTQYF. The CDR3 DNA sequence: TGTGCCAGCTCACCGGACAGGGGGACCCAGTACTTC.

The chain has TRBV5-1 and TRBJ1-2, with D possibly matching TRBD1 (5 bases). This CDR3 is built from 14 residues. The V and J ends lost 3 bases and 6 bases respectively, with 15 bases between them. Per the germline V gene, CDR1 is SGHRS and CDR2 is YFSETQ. The CDR3 loop reads CASSSVWGGDGYTF. CDR3 in DNA: TGCGCCAGCAGCTCCGTATGGGGGGGGGATGGCTACACCTTC.